This TCR beta chain was captured by sequencing in a study of shared clonotypes between healthy human individuals. Study-wide points: Sequencing of the sorted subsets was shown by rarefaction to be incomplete despite large depth. Sharing across a few donors was seen in roughly 5% of naive CD4 clonotypes. Donor clonotype sharing was expected to depend on sequencing depth.

This clone was recorded once. What it binds is not known. Replicate PCRs run on sorted subsets employed approximately 180 ng DNA, roughly 30,000 T cell genomes. Some clones are missing from TCRdb's copy, which holds only in-frame ones; the method was immunoSEQ multiplex PCR. The sample comprises roughly 2.2 million clones, 90% to 95% of which are singletons, and 0.39% rests with the top ten. CDR1 SGHAT and CDR2 FQDESV come from the germline V gene (reference sequence). This CDR3 contains 16 residues. The V end was cut by 0 bases, the J end by 0 bases, with 9 bases between. J is TRBJ2-1 and V is TRBV11-1; weak D call: TRBD2 (6 bases). This TCR came from a man younger than 35 in good health. Some clones in this sample may be carry-over from other donors' samples. Sequenced material: naive CD4+ T cells from PBMCs. As to subset: CD45RA+ positively selected. This chain's CDR3 is CASSLAGGSSYNEQFF. The CDR3 region has the DNA TGTGCCAGCAGCTTAGCCGGGGGAAGCTCCTACAATGAGCAGTTCTTC.